These T cell receptor beta chains were read from a single sample in a study of T cells in Graves' hyperthyroidism and ophthalmopathy. TCRdb processed the multiplex PCR reads anew with MiXCR; each CDR3 protein has one entry. The repertoire holds over 700,000 distinct CDR3 sequences, with about 19% as singletons. Sequencing input: blood. Receptors originate from a woman between 45 and 65 years old with Graves' hyperthyroidism that later progressed to Graves' ophthalmopathy. The CDR3 runs from the conserved cysteine through the conserved F or W. The order of the fields is J gene, clone size, V gene, D gene, CDR3 DNA, CDR3 protein. A D gene is named only where the DNA matches it firmly. Clone size is shown for a subset of rows, as once, few, many or a class of expanded clone.

TRBJ2-1,-,TRBV3-1,-,TGTGCCAGCAGCCAAGCCGGCCGTAGTTTCCATGAGCAGTTCTTC,CASSQAGRSFHEQFF
TRBJ2-3,-,TRBV12-3/TRBV12-4,TRBD2,TGTGCCAGCAGTTTCCTACCGGGGGGGACAGATACGCAGTATTTT,CASSFLPGGTDTQYF
TRBJ2-3,many,TRBV2,TRBD2,TGTGCCAGCAGTGAGATAGCGGGGAGATTCACAGATACGCAGTATTTT,CASSEIAGRFTDTQYF
TRBJ1-2,few,TRBV5-1,TRBD1,TGCGCCAGCAGCTTGACGGGACAGTCCCCAATCTATGGCTACACCTTC,CASSLTGQSPIYGYTF
TRBJ1-1,-,TRBV7-9,-,TGTGCCAGCAGCTTAGGCCTTGGGGCCCCTGAAGCTTTCTTT,CASSLGLGAPEAFF
TRBJ1-6,few,TRBV7-2,-,TGTGCCAGCAGCCTCCGTGAGGGGAGTTCACCCCTCCACTTT,CASSLREGSSPLHF
TRBJ1-2,many,TRBV30,-,TGTGCCTGGAACCGACCCTATGGCTACACCTTC,CAWNRPYGYTF
TRBJ2-1,-,TRBV5-4,-,TGTGCCATCTTCGGCCAGGGGGGGAACAATGAGCAGTTCTTC,CAIFGQGGNNEQFF
TRBJ2-5,-,TRBV6-2/TRBV6-3,-,TGTGCCAGCAGTGACGGAGGATTCCAAGAGACCCAGTACTTC,CASSDGGFQETQYF
TRBJ1-1,many,TRBV12-3/TRBV12-4,TRBD1,TGTGCCAGCAGTTCCCACAGGGGGAGTGGAACTGAAGCTTTCTTT,CASSSHRGSGTEAFF
TRBJ2-7,few,TRBV7-8,-,TGTGCCAGCAGCTTAGAGGCAGGCCGGTTCCACGAGCAGTACTTC,CASSLEAGRFHEQYF
TRBJ1-3,few,TRBV6-1,-,TGTGCCAGCAGTCTCGCGGAGAGGATCTCTGGAAACACCATATATTTT,CASSLAERISGNTIYF
TRBJ1-4,-,TRBV18,-,TGTGCCAGCTCACCGGAATCTGCAACTAATGAAAAACTGTTTTTT,CASSPESATNEKLFF
TRBJ2-3,-,TRBV12-3/TRBV12-4,TRBD2,TGTGCCAGCAGTTTTGTCGGCGGGGGGGCCGCTAGCACAGATACGCAGTATTTT,CASSFVGGGAASTDTQYF
TRBJ1-2,many,TRBV30,-,TGTGCCTGGAGGGGTAACGCGCCGAATGTGGGCTACACCTTC,CAWRGNAPNVGYTF
TRBJ1-1,many,TRBV27,TRBD1,TGTGCCAGCACCGATCGACAGGGGAACACTGAAGCTTTCTTT,CASTDRQGNTEAFF
TRBJ2-7,-,TRBV27,TRBD1,TGTGCCAGCAGTTTTCGGACAGGGGGCAACGAGCAGTACTTC,CASSFRTGGNEQYF
TRBJ1-5,-,TRBV19,-,TGTGCCAGTTCTCCGGGGATTCAGCCCCAGCATTTT,CASSPGIQPQHF
TRBJ2-1,-,TRBV18,-,TGTGCCAGCTCACCGACGGGTGACTCCTACAATGAGCAGTTCTTC,CASSPTGDSYNEQFF
TRBJ1-1,many,TRBV10-2,-,TGCGCCAGCAGTGAGTCGGGGGGGGCTGAAGCTTTCTTT,CASSESGGAEAFF
TRBJ2-5,-,TRBV4-1,TRBD2,TGCGCCAGCAGCCAAGTTCCCAGCGGGGGGGAGGAGACCCAGTACTTC,CASSQVPSGGEETQYF
TRBJ1-5,-,TRBV9,-,TGTGCCAGCAGCGTAAGGGGAGGGGATCAGCCCCAGCATTTT,CASSVRGGDQPQHF
TRBJ2-1,-,TRBV7-2,-,TGTGCCAGCAGCTTAGGAACCGACTACAATGAGCAGTTCTTC,CASSLGTDYNEQFF
TRBJ1-2,many,TRBV9,-,TGTGCCAGCAGCGTGGGGCGGACGAGTCGTGGCTACACCTTC,CASSVGRTSRGYTF
TRBJ1-3,-,TRBV10-3,-,TGTGCCATCAGTGAGGGCGGGACGGCGGCGATCTCTGGAAACACCATATATTTT,CAISEGGTAAISGNTIYF
TRBJ2-3,-,TRBV6-1,TRBD2,TGTGCCAGCAGTGAACAGGCGGGGGAAGATACGCAGTATTTT,CASSEQAGEDTQYF
TRBJ1-2,many,TRBV30,-,TGTGCCTGGAGTGTACGAAGGAAGCAGGGGCAAAACTCTGGCTACACCTTC,CAWSVRRKQGQNSGYTF
TRBJ1-2,-,TRBV19,-,TGTGCCAGTAGTCCAGGGGCGGGGGAAGGCTACACCTTC,CASSPGAGEGYTF
TRBJ1-5,many,TRBV12-3/TRBV12-4,-,TGTGCCAGCAGTTTAGTCGACGGTATGAATCAGCCCCAGCATTTT,CASSLVDGMNQPQHF
TRBJ2-2,many,TRBV11-3,-,TGTGCCAGCAGCTTTCAGGGGATGAACACCGGGGAGCTGTTTTTT,CASSFQGMNTGELFF
TRBJ2-5,-,TRBV12-5,TRBD2,TGTGCTAGTGGTTTGGAACTAGCGGGGGTTGAGACCCAGTACTTC,CASGLELAGVETQYF
TRBJ2-3,few,TRBV5-1,TRBD2,TGCGCCAGCAGCTTGGTTCCAGCGGGGGGCGCAGATACGCAGTATTTT,CASSLVPAGGADTQYF
TRBJ2-5,-,TRBV20-1,-,TGCAGTGCTGGGGGCAGGATCCTTTACTCGGATAGGGACGAGTACCAAGAGACCCAGTACTTC,CSAGGRILYSDRDEYQETQYF
TRBJ2-3,many,TRBV11-2,-,TGTGCCAGCAGCCAAGGGGCAGATACGCAGTATTTT,CASSQGADTQYF
TRBJ2-1,-,TRBV20-1,-,TGCAGGGTAACCGCCGGGGACAATGAGCAGTTCTTC,CRVTAGDNEQFF
TRBJ1-5,-,TRBV20-1,-,TGCAGTGCTGGGGCCTCTGGAGTTGGGGTTCGTCCCCAGCATTTT,CSAGASGVGVRPQHF
TRBJ1-2,many,TRBV11-2,-,TGTGCCAGCAGCTCGCTATCACAGCGGGGCTACACCTTC,CASSSLSQRGYTF
TRBJ2-1,many,TRBV30,-,TGTGCCTGGGATACAGGACTAAGCTCCTACAATGAGCAGTTCTTC,CAWDTGLSSYNEQFF
TRBJ2-5,few,TRBV20-1,-,TGCAGTGCTAGAGACAGGGGCTGGTACCAAGAGACCCAGTACTTC,CSARDRGWYQETQYF
TRBJ2-1,few,TRBV13,TRBD1,TGTGCCAGCAGACAGGACAGGCTCCCCTACAATGAGCAGTTCTTC,CASRQDRLPYNEQFF
TRBJ2-7,many,TRBV6-2/TRBV6-3,TRBD2,TGTGCCAGCAGTTACCCCCGGACGCGGGGGAGGTTCGAGCAGTACTTC,CASSYPRTRGRFEQYF